Below, one TCR beta chain is given with its context. Its target is not known. The data originate from a study of T cell responses to AZD1222 COVID-19 vaccine. Study outcomes and limitations: Spike-spanning, vaccine-associated CD4 TCRs were dominant at 160-218 and 743-854.

The protocol was immunoSEQ multiplex PCR, while the TCRdb copy is restricted to in-frame clones and leaves out a portion. The sample includes under 150,000 clones, approximately 91% of them seen just once. V trimming: 4 bases; J trimming: 5 bases; junction bases outside the gene matches: 7. The germline gives CDR1 LNHDA, CDR2 SQIVND (reference sequence). This CDR3 is built from 16 residues. This clonotype was obtained from an adult in good health. Sequenced material: peripheral blood, taken on day 0 of AZD1222 vaccination. This chain joins TRBV19 and TRBJ2-2; 10 nucleotides align to TRBD1. The CDR3 region has the DNA TGTGCCAGTAGTACCCGACAGGGGGCGCTTACCGGGGAGCTGTTTTTT. Translation gives CASSTRQGALTGELFF.